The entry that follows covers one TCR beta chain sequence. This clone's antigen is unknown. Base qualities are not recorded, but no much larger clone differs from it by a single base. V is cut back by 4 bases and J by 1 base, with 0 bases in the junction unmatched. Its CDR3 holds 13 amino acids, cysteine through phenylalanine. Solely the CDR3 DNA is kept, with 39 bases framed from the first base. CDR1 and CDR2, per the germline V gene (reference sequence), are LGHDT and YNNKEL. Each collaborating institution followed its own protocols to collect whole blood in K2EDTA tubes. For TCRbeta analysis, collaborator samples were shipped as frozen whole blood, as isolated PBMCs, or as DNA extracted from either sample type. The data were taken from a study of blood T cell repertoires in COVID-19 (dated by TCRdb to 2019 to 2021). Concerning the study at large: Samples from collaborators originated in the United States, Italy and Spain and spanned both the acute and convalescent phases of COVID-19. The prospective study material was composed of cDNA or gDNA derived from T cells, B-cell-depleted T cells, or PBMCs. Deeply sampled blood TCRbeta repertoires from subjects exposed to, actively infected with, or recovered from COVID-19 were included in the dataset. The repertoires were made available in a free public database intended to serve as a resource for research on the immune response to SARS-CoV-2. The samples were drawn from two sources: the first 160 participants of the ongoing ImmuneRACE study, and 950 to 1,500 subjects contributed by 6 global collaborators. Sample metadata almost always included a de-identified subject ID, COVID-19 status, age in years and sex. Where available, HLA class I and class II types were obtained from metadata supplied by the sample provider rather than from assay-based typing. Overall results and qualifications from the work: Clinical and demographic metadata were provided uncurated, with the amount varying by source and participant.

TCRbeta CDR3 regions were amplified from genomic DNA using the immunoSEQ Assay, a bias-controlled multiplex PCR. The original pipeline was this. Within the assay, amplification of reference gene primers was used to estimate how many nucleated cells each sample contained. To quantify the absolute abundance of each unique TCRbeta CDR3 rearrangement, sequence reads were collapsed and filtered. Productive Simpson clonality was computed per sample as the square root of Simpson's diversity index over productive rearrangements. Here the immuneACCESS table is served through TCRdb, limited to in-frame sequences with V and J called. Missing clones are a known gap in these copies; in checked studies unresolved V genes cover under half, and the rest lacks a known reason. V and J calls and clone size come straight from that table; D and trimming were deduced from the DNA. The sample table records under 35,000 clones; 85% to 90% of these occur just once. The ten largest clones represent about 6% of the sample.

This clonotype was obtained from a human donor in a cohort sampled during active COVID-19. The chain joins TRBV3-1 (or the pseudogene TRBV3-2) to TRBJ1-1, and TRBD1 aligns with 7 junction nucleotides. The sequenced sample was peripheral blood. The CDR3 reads CASSRQGNTEAFF. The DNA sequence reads TGTGCCAGCAGCCGACAGGGGAACACTGAAGCTTTCTTT.